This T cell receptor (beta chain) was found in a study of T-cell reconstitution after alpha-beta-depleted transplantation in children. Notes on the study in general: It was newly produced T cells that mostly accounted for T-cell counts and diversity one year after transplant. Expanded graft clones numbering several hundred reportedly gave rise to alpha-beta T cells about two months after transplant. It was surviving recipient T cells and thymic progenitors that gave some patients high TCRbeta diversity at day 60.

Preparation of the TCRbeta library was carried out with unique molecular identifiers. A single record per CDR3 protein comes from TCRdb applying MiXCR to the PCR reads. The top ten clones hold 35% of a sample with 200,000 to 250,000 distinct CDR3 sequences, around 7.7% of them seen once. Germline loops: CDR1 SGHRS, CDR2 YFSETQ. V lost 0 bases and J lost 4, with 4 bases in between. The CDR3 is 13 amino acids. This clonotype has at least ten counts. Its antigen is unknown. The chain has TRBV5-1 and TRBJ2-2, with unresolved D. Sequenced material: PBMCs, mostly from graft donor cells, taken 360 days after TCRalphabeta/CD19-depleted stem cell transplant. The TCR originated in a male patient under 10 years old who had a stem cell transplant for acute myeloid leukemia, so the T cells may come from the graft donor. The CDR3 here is CASSLVGTGELFF. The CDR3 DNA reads TGCGCCAGCAGCTTGGTAGGCACCGGGGAGCTGTTTTTT.